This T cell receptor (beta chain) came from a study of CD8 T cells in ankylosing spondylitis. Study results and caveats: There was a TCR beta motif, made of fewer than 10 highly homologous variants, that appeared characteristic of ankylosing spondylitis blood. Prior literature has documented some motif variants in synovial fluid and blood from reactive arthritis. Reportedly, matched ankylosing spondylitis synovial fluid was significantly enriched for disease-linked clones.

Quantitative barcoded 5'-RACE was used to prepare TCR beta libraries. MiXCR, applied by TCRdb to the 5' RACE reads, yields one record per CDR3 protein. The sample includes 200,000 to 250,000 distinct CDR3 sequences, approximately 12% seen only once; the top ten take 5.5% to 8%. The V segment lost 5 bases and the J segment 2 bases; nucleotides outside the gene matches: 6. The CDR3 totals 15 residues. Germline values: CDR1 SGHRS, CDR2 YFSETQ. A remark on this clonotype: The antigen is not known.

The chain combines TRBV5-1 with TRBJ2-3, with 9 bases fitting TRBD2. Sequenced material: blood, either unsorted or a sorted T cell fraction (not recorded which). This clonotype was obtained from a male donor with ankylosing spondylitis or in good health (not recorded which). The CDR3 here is CASSPGLADTDTQYF. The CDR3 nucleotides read TGCGCCAGCAGTCCGGGACTAGCTGACACAGATACGCAGTATTTT.